Sequencing of this T cell receptor (beta chain) was carried out in a study of radiation and T cells in renal cell carcinoma (dated by TCRdb to about 2020). Background on the whole study: TCR beta sequencing covered 50 or so samples in total, comprising around 25 tumors and roughly 27 peripheral blood samples. The last blood draw happened 4 weeks after radiation, timed to coincide with nephrectomy. Across all 55 or so samples, approximately 4,000,000 unique CDR3 nucleotide sequences, encoding 2.5 million to 3 million unique CDR3 amino acid sequences, were identified.

The immunoSEQ kit was used, according to the manufacturer's recommendations, to generate TCR beta libraries from genomic DNA. Library preparation used a first multiplex PCR with proprietary primers, then a second PCR adding unique barcodes, with bead cleanups after each round. A kit-provided positive control reaction and a negative control reaction were included in every sample batch. The final libraries were assessed on an Agilent 4200 TapeStation D1000 ScreenTape, pooled by volume, and quantified by qPCR. An Illumina NextSeq500 fitted with a MidOutput 150-cycle cartridge performed the sequencing, running 156 Read1 cycles and 15 Index1 cycles with the kit's custom primers. The pooled library was loaded at roughly 0.92 pM with an approximately 18% PhiX control spike-in. Per the source publication's procedure: Vendor-processed data were analyzed in R, with a clonotype defined as all T cells sharing the same CDR3 nucleotide sequence. For clone abundance analyses, frequencies were normalized to the 10,000 most abundant clones in each sample. Public T cell clones, which averaged fewer than five per sample, were removed prior to analysis. An abundance difference of at least 32-fold between compartments was the criterion for calling clonotypes tumor-enriched or baseline blood-enriched. A beta-binomial differential abundance model was applied to find clonotypes that expanded or contracted between blood time points. Similarity between tumor and blood repertoires was quantified using the Baroni-Urbani and Buser coefficient, and groups were compared with two-tailed Wilcoxon tests in R. Imported from immuneACCESS, the table was reduced by TCRdb to in-frame sequences with V and J called. These copies leave out some clones; in studies compared against another copy, an unresolved V gene accounts for under half, and the cause of the remainder is not known. That table furnishes V, J and clone size, whereas the DNA furnished D and trimming. For this sample there are about 78,000 clones; 80% to 90% appear just once. The top ten constitute more than 4.5% of the sample.

The study at large found these results: In blood, the top tumor clonotypes increased between baseline and 2 weeks post-radiation and then shrank by 4 weeks, which suggests that tumor-resident clones expanded only transiently. Tracking of blood repertoire dynamics stopped at roughly four weeks after treatment, with no follow-up past that point. With a single-armed trial design, the study had no way to address how radiation dose or scheduling affects the TCR repertoire. No pretreatment tumor biopsies were available, so the baseline intratumoral presence of clonotypes could not be determined.

Details on this clone: This receptor's antigen is unknown. No much larger clonotype is one base removed from it; base qualities were not supplied.

What this sample's time point label stands for: blood 4 weeks post-SBRT, at nephrectomy. What this sample's treatment or condition label stands for: 15 Gy SBRT to primary tumor, nephrectomy 4 weeks later. The samples were drawn from a clinical trial, where primary renal cell carcinomas were treated with 15 Gy of stereotactic body radiation therapy and then removed by nephrectomy 4 weeks afterward. To follow tumor-enriched clonotypes, peripheral blood was collected serially from radiation-treated patients at baseline and again at 2 weeks and 4 weeks after SBRT. Renal cell carcinoma with clear cell pathology was present in all patients. Genomic DNA for TCR sequencing was prepared using the QIAamp DNA Blood Mini Kit (Qiagen). The analyses included only samples that passed all quality control checks. Taken from cysteine to phenylalanine, the CDR3 has 14 residues. The CDR3 DNA has 42 bases and is translated from base 1. Relative to germline, V is 3 bases shorter and J is 5 bases shorter, with 13 bases between their ends. CDR1 and CDR2 are drawn from the germline V gene: SGHDN, FVKESK.

The TCR comes from a woman in her 70s with renal cell carcinoma. The chain couples TRBV14 to TRBJ1-1; no D segment can be confidently identified. The sample consisted of blood, taken from a patient whose treatment included radiotherapy and nephrectomy. The DNA is TGTGCCAGCAGCCAGCTCGGGGTCGTGACTGAAGCTTTCTTT. Its protein reads: CASSQLGVVTEAFF.